Listed below are T cell receptor beta chains from one sample, sequenced in a study of blood T cells in healthy people across ages. TCRdb re-called the 5' RACE reads with MiXCR, one entry per CDR3 protein. This table holds about 1,600,000 distinct CDR3 sequences, about 40% found once. The sample comprised blood. The receptor set was obtained from a woman between 18 and 30 years old in good health. CDR3s include the opening cysteine and the closing phenylalanine or tryptophan. Fields, in order: J gene, CDR3 length, V gene, D gene, clone size, CDR3 DNA, CDR3 protein. D genes are given only for firm matches. Clone size is shown for a subset of rows, as once, few, many or a class of expanded clone.

J: TRBJ1-2
length: 17
V: TRBV7-2
D: -
size: -
DNA: TGTGCCAGCAGCCAAGGATGGGCGGGGGGCGCTGGCTATGGCTACACCTTC
CDR3: CASSQGWAGGAGYGYTF

J: TRBJ1-5
length: 14
V: TRBV6-1
D: TRBD1
size: -
DNA: TGTGCCAGCAATGGAGGGACAGTGGATCAGCCCCAGCATTTT
CDR3: CASNGGTVDQPQHF

J: TRBJ2-3
length: 13
V: TRBV7-9
D: -
size: few
DNA: TGTGCCAGCAGCCTTATGACCGCAGATACGCAGTATTTT
CDR3: CASSLMTADTQYF

J: TRBJ2-3
length: 14
V: TRBV6-5
D: -
size: -
DNA: TGTGCCAGCAGTTATGTTCCCGCCACAGATACGCAGTATTTT
CDR3: CASSYVPATDTQYF

J: TRBJ1-1
length: 16
V: TRBV4-1
D: -
size: few
DNA: TGCGCCAGCAGCCCGAGGGGGGGGCTCGGGTACACTGAAGCTTTCTTT
CDR3: CASSPRGGLGYTEAFF

J: TRBJ1-5
length: 19
V: TRBV6-1
D: -
size: -
DNA: TGTGCCAGCACCCCCGGGGGGGACAACGCCCCTATTAGCAATCAGCCCCAGCATTTT
CDR3: CASTPGGDNAPISNQPQHF

J: TRBJ2-5
length: 15
V: TRBV7-9
D: -
size: many
DNA: TGTGCCAGCAGCTTACGACTAGTGACACAAGAGACCCAGTACTTC
CDR3: CASSLRLVTQETQYF

J: TRBJ1-1
length: 14
V: TRBV6-1
D: -
size: few
DNA: TGTGCCAGCAGTCCAACGGGGGAGAGCTTGGGAGCTTTCTTT
CDR3: CASSPTGESLGAFF

J: TRBJ2-1
length: 15
V: TRBV7-3
D: TRBD1
size: few
DNA: TGTGCCAGCAGCCCCCGGGGGACAGGGGTCGGTGAGCAGTTCTTC
CDR3: CASSPRGTGVGEQFF

J: TRBJ2-5
length: 15
V: TRBV18
D: TRBD1
size: -
DNA: TGTGCCAGCTCACCACGGGACAGGGGTGAAGAGACCCAGTACTTC
CDR3: CASSPRDRGEETQYF

J: TRBJ2-3
length: 14
V: TRBV20-1
D: TRBD2
size: -
DNA: TGCAGTGCGGTTGTAGCGGGGCGCACAGATACGCAGTATTTT
CDR3: CSAVVAGRTDTQYF

J: TRBJ2-3
length: 11
V: TRBV20-1
D: -
size: -
DNA: TGCAGTGCCCGGGCGGGGTCGATTGGGTATTTT
CDR3: CSARAGSIGYF

J: TRBJ2-1
length: 17
V: TRBV2
D: -
size: -
DNA: TGTGCCACTTCCAAGGGGCAAACTAGCTGGTCCTACAATGAGCAGTTCTTC
CDR3: CATSKGQTSWSYNEQFF

J: TRBJ2-7
length: 15
V: TRBV27
D: TRBD1
size: -
DNA: TGTGCCAGCAGTTTATACGGGACAGGGTGGTACGAGCAGTACTTC
CDR3: CASSLYGTGWYEQYF

J: TRBJ1-2
length: 12
V: TRBV3-1
D: TRBD1
size: -
DNA: TGTGCCAGCAGAGGGACAGGGGCCGGCTACACCTTC
CDR3: CASRGTGAGYTF

J: TRBJ1-5
length: 15
V: TRBV6-1
D: -
size: -
DNA: TGTGCCAGCAGTGAAGGGCAGGGCGGCAATCAGCCCCAGCATTTT
CDR3: CASSEGQGGNQPQHF

J: TRBJ2-5
length: 13
V: TRBV28
D: -
size: -
DNA: TGTGCCAGCAGCCCTGCTTGGCGAGAGACCCAGTACTTC
CDR3: CASSPAWRETQYF

J: TRBJ2-7
length: 15
V: TRBV10-3
D: TRBD1
size: -
DNA: TGTGCCATCAATCCCGGGACAGCGAGCTCCTACGAGCAGTACTTC
CDR3: CAINPGTASSYEQYF

J: TRBJ2-7
length: 13
V: TRBV20-1
D: -
size: -
DNA: TGCAGTGCCCCGCCCCCCGGTGCCTACGAGCAGTACTTC
CDR3: CSAPPPGAYEQYF

J: TRBJ2-1
length: 14
V: TRBV7-9
D: TRBD1
size: -
DNA: TGTGCCAGCAGCTTTCTCCGGGACAGCGATGAGCAGTTCTTC
CDR3: CASSFLRDSDEQFF

J: TRBJ1-2
length: 13
V: TRBV14
D: -
size: -
DNA: TGTGCCAGCAGCCCTGACATGAACTATGGCTACACCTTC
CDR3: CASSPDMNYGYTF

J: TRBJ2-7
length: 13
V: TRBV9
D: TRBD1
size: few
DNA: TGTGCCAGCAGCCTTAGCAGGGGGCCCGAGCAGTACTTC
CDR3: CASSLSRGPEQYF

J: TRBJ1-5
length: 14
V: TRBV6-5
D: -
size: -
DNA: TGTGCCAGCAGACTTTACCCCCTGGGGCAGCCCCAGCATTTT
CDR3: CASRLYPLGQPQHF

J: TRBJ2-7
length: 15
V: TRBV12-3/TRBV12-4
D: TRBD2
size: -
DNA: TGTGCCAGCAGCTCCCTCGGTCGGGACTACAATGAGCAGTACTTC
CDR3: CASSSLGRDYNEQYF

J: TRBJ2-1
length: 17
V: TRBV29-1
D: TRBD1
size: -
DNA: TGCAGCGTTGAAAACCCCGGGACAGGGCCCCTCTACAATGAGCAGTTCTTC
CDR3: CSVENPGTGPLYNEQFF

J: TRBJ2-5
length: 13
V: TRBV20-1
D: TRBD2
size: -
DNA: TGCAGTGCTAGTGGTAGCGGGGGTGAGACCCAGTACTTC
CDR3: CSASGSGGETQYF

J: TRBJ2-3
length: 13
V: TRBV12-3/TRBV12-4
D: TRBD2
size: once
DNA: TGTGCCAGCAGCCAGGACGGCGGGAGTACGCAGTATTTT
CDR3: CASSQDGGSTQYF

J: TRBJ2-3
length: 13
V: TRBV20-1
D: TRBD2
size: -
DNA: TGCAGTGCTAGGACTAGCGGGGAAGATACGCAGTATTTT
CDR3: CSARTSGEDTQYF

J: TRBJ2-7
length: 14
V: TRBV5-6
D: -
size: -
DNA: TGTGCCAGCAGCTTTCCCAAAGAATCCTACGAGCAGTACTTC
CDR3: CASSFPKESYEQYF

J: TRBJ2-1
length: 10
V: TRBV2
D: -
size: -
DNA: TGTGCCAGCAAGGCCAATGAGCAGTTCTTC
CDR3: CASKANEQFF

J: TRBJ2-1
length: 12
V: TRBV5-4
D: -
size: -
DNA: TGTGCCAGCAGCAGAGGGCCGAATGAGCAGTTCTTC
CDR3: CASSRGPNEQFF

J: TRBJ1-6
length: 16
V: TRBV10-3
D: -
size: -
DNA: TGTGCCATCAGTCCCGGGACGGGCAAAAATAATTCACCCCTCCACTTT
CDR3: CAISPGTGKNNSPLHF

J: TRBJ2-7
length: 13
V: TRBV20-1
D: TRBD1
size: -
DNA: TGCAGTGCTGGGGGGACAGGGGTCTACGAGCAGTACTTC
CDR3: CSAGGTGVYEQYF

J: TRBJ1-1
length: 13
V: TRBV11-2
D: -
size: -
DNA: TGTGCCAGCACGTCACCTTCGAACACTGAAGCTTTCTTT
CDR3: CASTSPSNTEAFF

J: TRBJ1-1
length: 15
V: TRBV12-3/TRBV12-4
D: TRBD1
size: -
DNA: TGTGCCAGCAGTCCAGGGACAGGGTACAACACTGAAGCTTTCTTT
CDR3: CASSPGTGYNTEAFF

J: TRBJ1-4
length: 20
V: TRBV4-2
D: TRBD1
size: -
DNA: TGTGCCAGCAGCCAAGGGACAGGGGGCCTTGTTGGGGGGATTAATGAAAAACTGTTTTTT
CDR3: CASSQGTGGLVGGINEKLFF

J: TRBJ1-2
length: 13
V: TRBV29-1
D: -
size: -
DNA: TGCAGCGTGGTGGGACTTCCGAACTATGGCTACACCTTC
CDR3: CSVVGLPNYGYTF

J: TRBJ1-2
length: 13
V: TRBV7-9
D: -
size: -
DNA: TGTGCCAGCAGCCAAACAGGGACCCCTGGCTACACCTTC
CDR3: CASSQTGTPGYTF

J: TRBJ1-5
length: 13
V: TRBV10-3
D: -
size: -
DNA: TGTGCCATCAGTGATAGGGCAAATCAGCCCCAGCATTTT
CDR3: CAISDRANQPQHF

J: TRBJ1-2
length: 14
V: TRBV28
D: TRBD1
size: few
DNA: TGTGCCAGCAGTGTGGAGGGGGCGAAGCATGGCTACACCTTC
CDR3: CASSVEGAKHGYTF

J: TRBJ2-1
length: 13
V: TRBV29-1
D: -
size: few
DNA: TGCAGCGTTGCGGGACCGAATGACGGGGAGCAGTTCTTC
CDR3: CSVAGPNDGEQFF

J: TRBJ2-5
length: 14
V: TRBV20-1
D: TRBD2
size: -
DNA: TGCAGTGCCATGAGGGGACTAGCGGAAGAGACCCAGTACTTC
CDR3: CSAMRGLAEETQYF

J: TRBJ2-7
length: 14
V: TRBV2
D: -
size: -
DNA: TGTGCCAGCAGGACGGGACGAAACTCCTACGAGCAGTACTTC
CDR3: CASRTGRNSYEQYF

J: TRBJ1-5
length: 14
V: TRBV6-1
D: -
size: -
DNA: TGTGCCAGCAGTGGTCAGACCAGAAATCAGCCCCAGCATTTT
CDR3: CASSGQTRNQPQHF

J: TRBJ2-7
length: 11
V: TRBV20-1
D: -
size: few
DNA: TGCAGTGCCAGAACAGGGAACGAGCAGTACTTC
CDR3: CSARTGNEQYF

J: TRBJ2-7
length: 13
V: TRBV5-1
D: -
size: -
DNA: TGCGCCAGCAGCACAGGGAGCGTGTACGAGCAGTACTTC
CDR3: CASSTGSVYEQYF

J: TRBJ2-1
length: 16
V: TRBV10-3
D: -
size: few
DNA: TGTGCCATCAGTGAGGTTCACAGAACCACCAGCAATGAGCAGTTCTTC
CDR3: CAISEVHRTTSNEQFF

J: TRBJ2-1
length: 15
V: TRBV6-5
D: TRBD1
size: -
DNA: TGTGCCAGCAGTTACCTGGACAGGGGGTGGGATGAGCAGTTCTTC
CDR3: CASSYLDRGWDEQFF